This T cell receptor (beta chain) was captured by sequencing in a study of PD-1 blockade in classical Hodgkin lymphoma. Study at large: Intravenous delivery of nivolumab at 3 mg/kg to patients occurred every 2 weeks.

The count of this clone is one. The antigen remains undetermined. Exposure to brentuximab vedotin varied, and each patient had relapsed following autologous stem cell transplantation. Investigators obtained CD8+ T cells from thawed PBMCs by magnetic negative selection. Clones were read by immunoSEQ multiplex PCR, and TCRdb kept only the in-frame ones, dropping some. The table lists around 13,000 clones, more than 65% of them singletons, with less than 25% in the top ten. Findings of the study overall: Baseline diversity was lower in partial responders and progressors than complete responders. Newly diagnosed patients had baseline TCR diversity that was reportedly lower than that of healthy donors.

The CDR3 extends over 17 amino acids. The junction had 7 bases not matched to a gene; V was cut back by 1 base and J by 4 bases. Per germline, CDR1 SGHTA and CDR2 FQGNSA. V is TRBV7-2 and J is TRBJ1-5; 10 bases agree with TRBD1. The sequence came from a human donor with classical Hodgkin lymphoma. This material consisted of CD8+ T cells from blood, taken at baseline. The CDR3 is CASSLDEGTGANQPQHF. Written as DNA, the CDR3 is TGTGCCAGCAGCTTAGACGAAGGGACAGGGGCAAATCAGCCCCAGCATTTT.